This T cell receptor beta chain is drawn from a study of T cell repertoires in cytomegalovirus infection. The length of the CDR3 is 15 residues. V lost 0 bases to trimming and J lost 10 bases; unmatched junction nucleotides: 8. From germline, CDR1 is DFQATT and CDR2 SNEGSKA (reference sequence). TCRdb recomputed calls from the reads with MiXCR, one row per CDR3 protein. The sample yields 150,000 to 200,000 distinct CDR3 sequences, 28% seen once. This sequence joins TRBV20-1 and TRBJ2-1; 11 positions agree with TRBD2. The sequencing sample was made of PBMCs. The receptor's source is a human donor in good health (CMV status not recorded). Some clones in this sample may be carry-over from other donors' samples. CDR3 region: CSARDIAGGPREQFF. The CDR3 DNA follows: TGCAGTGCTAGAGACATAGCGGGGGGGCCACGGGAGCAGTTCTTC.